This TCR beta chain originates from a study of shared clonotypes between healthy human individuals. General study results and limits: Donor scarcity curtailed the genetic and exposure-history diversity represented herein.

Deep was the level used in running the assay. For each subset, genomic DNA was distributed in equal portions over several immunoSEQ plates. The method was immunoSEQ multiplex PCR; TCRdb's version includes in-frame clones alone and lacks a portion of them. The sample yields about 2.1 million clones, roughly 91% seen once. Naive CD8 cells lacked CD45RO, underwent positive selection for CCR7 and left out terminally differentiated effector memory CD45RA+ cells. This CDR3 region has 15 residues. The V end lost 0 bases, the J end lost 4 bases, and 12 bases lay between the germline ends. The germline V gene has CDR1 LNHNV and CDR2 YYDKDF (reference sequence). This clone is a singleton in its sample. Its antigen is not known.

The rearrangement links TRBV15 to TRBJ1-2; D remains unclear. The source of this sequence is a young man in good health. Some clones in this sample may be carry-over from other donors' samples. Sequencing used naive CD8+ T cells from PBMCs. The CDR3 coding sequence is TGTGCCACCAGCAGAGAAGATTCAGCCTCCTATGGCTACACCTTC. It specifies CATSREDSASYGYTF.